These 11 T cell receptor beta chains were sequenced from one sample in a study of blood T cell repertoires in COVID-19. The protocol was immunoSEQ multiplex PCR, while the TCRdb copy is restricted to in-frame clones and leaves out a portion. This table has around 220,000 clones, 84% appearing once. The material sequenced was peripheral blood. Source of these receptors: an elderly woman with COVID-19, enrolled during active disease.

V is TRBV6-5 and J is TRBJ1-2; D possibly corresponds to TRBD1 (6 bases). The CDR3 totals 15 residues. The germline V gene has CDR1 MNHEY and CDR2 SVGAGI. Trimming took 7 bases from V and 3 from J, leaving 18 bases between them. The CDR3 reads CASTPGRGSDYGYTF. The CDR3 coding sequence is TGTGCCAGCACCCCGGGAAGGGGGAGTGACTATGGCTACACCTTC.

This chain connects TRBV29-1 to TRBJ2-3; 8 bases map to TRBD1. CDR1 and CDR2 from the germline V gene are SQVTM and ANQGSEA. V trimming: 3 bases; J trimming: 1 base; junction bases outside the gene matches: 3. CDR3 length equals 14 residues. The CDR3 is CSVEGRGRTDTQYF. The CDR3 nucleotides are TGCAGCGTTGAGGGCAGGGGGCGCACAGATACGCAGTATTTT.

This chain connects TRBV10-3 to TRBJ2-3; 8 bases match TRBD2. V trimming: 2 bases; J trimming: 2 bases; junction bases outside the gene matches: 3. Germline V CDR1 and CDR2: ENHRY, SYGVKD. This CDR3 contains 15 residues. The CDR3 region is CAISERGGSTDTQYF. The CDR3 DNA sequence: TGTGCCATCAGTGAGCGGGGGGGGTCCACAGATACGCAGTATTTT.

The genes are TRBV20-1 and TRBJ1-2; possible D gene TRBD1, 6 bases. Germline V gene lookup returns CDR1 DFQATT and CDR2 SNEGSKA (reference sequence). CDR3 length: 11 residues. V shed 3 bases and J shed 8 bases, with 10 bases lying between them. The CDR3 DNA reads as TGCAGTGCTAGTACAGGGTCAGGCTACACCTTC. Translation: CSASTGSGYTF.

The J gene is TRBJ2-5, the V gene TRBV29-1; no clear D gene. V lost 3 bases, J lost 4 bases, and 9 bases lay in between. There are 12 residues in the CDR3. Germline CDR1 SQVTM, CDR2 ANQGSEA. The CDR3 spells CSVESSGETQYF. In DNA, the CDR3 is TGCAGCGTTGAGTCCAGTGGAGAGACCCAGTACTTC.

This chain joins TRBV6-5 and TRBJ2-7, with TRBD1 matching over 7 bases. Trimming cost V 8 bases and J 3 bases; bases outside gene matches: 10. Germline V CDR1 and CDR2: MNHEY, SVGAGI. This CDR3 spans 14 amino acids. In nucleotides, the CDR3 is TGTGCCAGCGGGGACAGTCCTCTATTCTACGAGCAGTACTTC. It translates to CASGDSPLFYEQYF.

The chain couples TRBV4-1 to TRBJ2-3; D is undetermined. This CDR3 spans 15 amino acids. Germline V gives CDR1 MGHRA, CDR2 YSYEKL. V was shortened by 4 bases and J by 1 base, with 12 bases between the two germline ends. CDR3 nucleotides: TGCGCCAGCAGCCTGATGCAGGCTGGCACAGATACGCAGTATTTT. Its translation: CASSLMQAGTDTQYF.

The chain recombines TRBV6-5 with TRBJ1-1; D not certain. CDR1 and CDR2 (germline): MNHEY, SVGAGI. Trimming cost V 6 bases and J 3 bases, with 17 bases left between them. The CDR3 sequence is 15 residues long. This CDR3 reads CASSPGPAGDTEAFF. CDR3 sequence (DNA): TGTGCCAGCAGCCCAGGCCCGGCCGGGGACACTGAAGCTTTCTTT.

The count of this clone is one. V and J are TRBV29-1 and TRBJ1-2, with D perhaps matching TRBD1 (6 bases). Looked up from germline, CDR1 is SQVTM and CDR2 is ANQGSEA. Trimming left V 0 bases short and J 5 bases short, with 13 bases between. CDR3 length: 14 residues. The CDR3 spells CSVEETGARYGYTF. The CDR3 DNA follows: TGCAGCGTTGAAGAGACAGGCGCCCGATATGGCTACACCTTC.

In DNA form, the CDR3 reads TGTGCCAGTAGTTGGTGGGAGGTCAATGAGCAGTTCTTC. Protein product: CASSWWEVNEQFF. The genes are TRBV19 and TRBJ2-1, with D perhaps TRBD2 (6 bases). The CDR3 has 13 amino acids. Trimming cost V 5 bases and J 6 bases, with 11 bases left between them. In germline, CDR1 is LNHDA, CDR2 SQIVND (reference sequence).

The V gene is TRBV5-1, the J gene TRBJ1-4; 8 bases align to TRBD1. The germline V gene has CDR1 SGHRS and CDR2 YFSETQ. The CDR3 runs to 16 residues. Losses at the gene ends were 3 bases for V and 4 bases for J; bases not matched to a gene: 8. CDR3 amino acids: CASSSPQGAGNEKLFF. The CDR3 DNA sequence: TGCGCCAGCAGCTCGCCCCAGGGGGCAGGTAATGAAAAACTGTTTTTT.